What follows are 23 T cell receptor beta chains derived from one specimen sequenced in a study of blood T cell repertoires in COVID-19. Assay used: immunoSEQ multiplex PCR; TCRdb lists only in-frame clones, some missing. Seen here are some 380,000 clones, nearly 90% observed once, and the top ten hold roughly 2%. Sequencing was done on a sample of PBMCs or T cells enriched from blood (not recorded which). The receptors derive from a woman aged 40 to 55 with acute COVID-19.

The J gene is TRBJ2-7, the V gene TRBV5-7, with 7 bases fitting TRBD1. TRBV5-7 counts as an open reading frame of uncertain function. With V trimmed by 5 bases and J by 2 bases, 10 bases remained unmatched. The CDR3 is made up of 15 amino acids. Here the CDR3 reads CASRPDRAAAYEQYF. In DNA, the CDR3 is TGTGCCAGCAGGCCTGACAGGGCGGCCGCCTACGAGCAGTACTTC.

For the CDR3, the DNA is TGCGCCAGCAGCCCCCTAGGAGGGGAGACTGAAGCTTTCTTT. It yields the protein CASSPLGGETEAFF. The chain joins TRBV5-1 to TRBJ1-1, with D perhaps matching TRBD1 (5 bases). The germline V gene encodes CDR1 SGHRS and CDR2 YFSETQ. V lost 4 bases, J lost 5 bases, and 15 bases lay in between. The CDR3 runs 14 residues.

The chain uses TRBV6-5 and TRBJ1-1; D is undetermined. This CDR3 has 13 residues. The V end was cut by 5 bases, the J end by 4 bases, with 11 bases between. The germline CDR1 and CDR2 sequences are MNHEY and SVGAGI. The CDR3 nucleotides read TGTGCCAGCAGTCAGGCCCGGGGCACTGAAGCTTTCTTT. It codes for CASSQARGTEAFF.

The rearrangement links TRBV14 to TRBJ1-4, with 8 positions matching TRBD1. In germline, CDR1 is SGHDN, CDR2 FVKESK. This CDR3 region has 18 residues. V shed 0 bases and J 5 bases; nucleotides not matched to a gene: 11. CDR3 nucleotides: TGTGCCAGCAGCCAAGAACCCATCTGGACAGGGCAGAATGAAAAACTGTTTTTT. It specifies CASSQEPIWTGQNEKLFF.

The chain links TRBV9 to TRBJ1-5; D gene ambiguous. Per the germline V gene, CDR1 is SGDLS and CDR2 is YYNGEE. The CDR3 contains 15 residues. The germline V and J ends were trimmed by 4 bases and 0 bases, with 11 bases remaining between them. The DNA of the CDR3 is TGTGCCAGCAGCTGGAGAGGCGATAGCAATCAGCCCCAGCATTTT. Its protein product is CASSWRGDSNQPQHF.

This chain joins TRBV27 and TRBJ2-7; D possibly corresponds to TRBD2 (7 bases). Germline V gives CDR1 MNHEY, CDR2 SMNVEV (reference sequence). The CDR3 runs 13 residues. Deletions cut 4 bases from V and 6 bases from J, with 13 bases between. CDR3 sequence (DNA): TGTGCCAGCAGTTGGGGGGGCAGGACCGAGCAGTACTTC. Amino acids: CASSWGGRTEQYF.

V usage is TRBV4-1 and J usage is TRBJ2-7; D may be TRBD1 (6 bases). The CDR3 spans 15 residues. Trimming took off 4 bases at V and 1 base at J, with 14 bases between the two ends. CDR1 and CDR2 (germline): MGHRA, YSYEKL. The CDR3 reads CASSLVRGESYEQYF. The CDR3 DNA reads as TGCGCCAGCAGCCTAGTCAGGGGCGAATCCTACGAGCAGTACTTC.

The rearrangement uses TRBV2 and TRBJ2-5; 8 positions agree with TRBD2. There are 13 residues in the CDR3. Germline CDR1 and CDR2: SNHLY and FYNNEI. V was pared by 4 bases and J by 4 bases, with 2 bases of the junction left unmatched. Written as DNA, the CDR3 is TGTGCCAGCAGTGCCGGGACTAGAGAGACCCAGTACTTC. As protein: CASSAGTRETQYF. Full variable domain (rest looked up from reference TRBV2 and TRBJ2-5): EPEVTQTPSHQVTQMGQEVILRCVPISNHLYFYWYRQILGQKVEFLVSFYNNEISEKSEIFDDQFSVERPDGSNFTLKIRSTKLEDSAMYFCASSAGTRETQYFGPGTRLLVL.

The CDR3 DNA sequence: TGTGCCAGCTCACCCGGGCGGGGGAGCTCCTACGAGCAGTACTTC. Amino acids: CASSPGRGSSYEQYF. The chain carries TRBV18 and TRBJ2-7; 7 bases are shared with TRBD2. V was clipped by 3 bases and J by 0 bases; unmatched bases: 5. CDR1 and CDR2 (germline): KGHSH, LQKENI. This CDR3 region has 15 residues.

This clone was seen a few times. The V call is TRBV4-2, the J call TRBJ2-7; TRBD2 matches at 9 bases. Germline V gives CDR1 LGHNA, CDR2 YNFKEQ. With V trimmed by 4 bases and J by 2 bases, 6 bases remained unmatched. The CDR3 is 15 amino acids. CDR3 loop: CASSPGLARTYEQYF. CDR3 nucleotide sequence: TGTGCCAGCAGCCCCGGACTAGCGCGGACCTACGAGCAGTACTTC.

The chain uses TRBV5-6 and TRBJ1-4, with D tentatively TRBD1 (5 bases). Trimming removed 3 bases at V and 5 bases at J, with 11 bases between. Germline V CDR1 and CDR2: SGHDT, YYEEEE. The CDR3 has 14 amino acids. The CDR3 DNA is TGTGCCAGCAGCTCGGGCAGGGAAAATGAAAAACTGTTTTTT. Its protein product is CASSSGRENEKLFF. The whole variable domain, filled in from reference TRBV5-6 and TRBJ1-4, reads DAGVTQSPTHLIKTRGQQVTLRCSPKSGHDTVSWYQQALGQGPQFIFQYYEEEERQRGNFPDRFSGHQFPNYSSELNVNALLLGDSALYLCASSSGRENEKLFFGSGTQLSVL.

The genes are TRBV6-5 and TRBJ2-1, with D perhaps TRBD2 (5 bases). The germline V gene encodes CDR1 MNHEY and CDR2 SVGAGI. V lost 4 bases and J 4 bases, leaving 8 bases between the germline ends. The CDR3 consists of 13 residues. This CDR3 is CASSWTRYNEQFF. The CDR3 coding sequence is TGTGCCAGCAGTTGGACTCGGTACAATGAGCAGTTCTTC.

This chain joins TRBV7-9 and TRBJ1-2; 8 bases align to TRBD1. The germline V gene has CDR1 SEHNR and CDR2 FQNEAQ (reference sequence). The CDR3 consists of 14 residues. The trim removed 6 bases at V and 7 bases at J, leaving 10 bases unmatched. The CDR3 protein is CASRTGTGGFGYTF. The CDR3 nucleotides are TGTGCCAGCAGGACCGGGACAGGCGGGTTTGGCTACACCTTC. Full variable domain (remainder filled in from reference TRBV7-9 and TRBJ1-2): DTGVSQNPRHKITKRGQNVTFRCDPISEHNRLYWYRQTLGQGPEFLTYFQNEAQLEKSRLLSDRFSAERPKGSFSTLEIQRTEQGDSAMYLCASRTGTGGFGYTFGSGTRLTVV.

This chain uses TRBV6-5 with TRBJ2-3; 10 nucleotides agree with TRBD2. This CDR3 is built from 14 residues. Germline CDR1 MNHEY, CDR2 SVGAGI. The ends lost 7 bases at V and 2 bases at J; junction bases unmatched: 3. The CDR3, as DNA: TGTGCCAGCAAACTAGCGGGGAACACAGATACGCAGTATTTT. It translates to CASKLAGNTDTQYF.

The chain has TRBV27 and TRBJ2-3; 15 bases match TRBD2. Trimming took 4 bases from V and 13 from J; bases not matched to a gene: 3. The germline V gene encodes CDR1 MNHEY and CDR2 SMNVEV (reference sequence). The CDR3 length is 13 residues. CDR3 sequence reads: CASSWTSGGAKYF. In DNA, the CDR3 is TGTGCCAGCAGTTGGACTAGCGGGGGGGCGAAGTATTTT.

This chain links TRBV2 with TRBJ1-2; TRBD1 agrees at 10 bases. This CDR3 comprises 14 residues. J was trimmed by 4 bases and V by 2 bases; bases with no gene match: 1. CDR1 and CDR2 from the germline V gene are SNHLY and FYNNEI. CDR3 sequence (DNA): TGTGCCAGCAGTGAATGGACAGGGGGCTATGGCTACACCTTC. Translated: CASSEWTGGYGYTF.

This clone is a singleton in its sample. The V call is TRBV5-1, the J call TRBJ2-7; 9 bases agree with TRBD1. Germline V gene data show CDR1 as SGHRS and CDR2 as YFSETQ. V trimming: 0 bases; J trimming: 5 bases; junction bases outside the gene matches: 6. The length of the CDR3 is 15 residues. The CDR3 DNA is TGCGCCAGCAGCTTGGGACAGGGGGAAACGGACGAGCAGTACTTC. Translating it yields CASSLGQGETDEQYF.

The rearrangement uses TRBV4-1 and TRBJ1-2; tentative D call: TRBD1 (6 bases). Germline CDR1 is MGHRA and CDR2 is YSYEKL. The CDR3 loop spans 14 amino acids. With 0 bases removed from V and 8 bases from J, the gap between germline ends came to 13 bases. CDR3 loop: CASSQDGRGWGYTF. For the CDR3, the DNA is TGCGCCAGCAGCCAAGATGGCAGGGGATGGGGCTACACCTTC.

This clone was recorded a few times. The chain uses TRBV3-1 (or the pseudogene TRBV3-2) and TRBJ1-6, with 10 nucleotides matching TRBD1. Trimming removed 8 bases from V and 11 bases from J; junction bases left unmatched: 6. Germline V gene sequence: CDR1 LGHDT, CDR2 YNNKEL (reference sequence). The CDR3 totals 13 residues. CDR3 sequence reads: CASCRQGAPPLHF. The CDR3 DNA sequence: TGTGCCAGCTGTAGACAGGGGGCTCCACCCCTCCACTTT.

The J gene is TRBJ2-1, the V gene TRBV7-9; 7 bases fit TRBD2. The CDR3 consists of 15 residues. Germline V gene lookup returns CDR1 SEHNR and CDR2 FQNEAQ (reference sequence). V shed 5 bases and J 8 bases; nucleotides not matched to a gene: 12. CDR3 loop: CASSEPGGRSHEQFF. The DNA of the CDR3 is TGTGCCAGCAGCGAACCGGGGGGTCGAAGCCATGAGCAGTTCTTC.

V usage is TRBV18 and J usage is TRBJ1-6, with 7 bases that match TRBD1. V was clipped by 4 bases and J by 6 bases; unmatched bases: 6. The CDR3 covers 15 residues. Germline loops: CDR1 KGHSH, CDR2 LQKENI. The CDR3 protein is CASSRQGGGNSPLHF. CDR3 nucleotides: TGTGCCAGCTCACGACAGGGAGGAGGTAATTCACCCCTCCACTTT.

This chain joins TRBV2 and TRBJ1-5; TRBD1 matches 10 bases. The germline CDR1 and CDR2 sequences are SNHLY and FYNNEI. The CDR3 covers 15 residues. Trimming took 5 bases from V and 5 from J; bases not matched to a gene: 6. The CDR3 coding sequence is TGTGCCAGCAGTTCGACCGGGACAGGGGATCAGCCCCAGCATTTT. It is translated as CASSSTGTGDQPQHF.

The rearrangement joins TRBV6-2 or TRBV6-3 to TRBJ1-1, with TRBD1 identical over 9 bases. The V gene's germline CDR1 is MNHEY and CDR2 SVGEGT. V shed 5 bases and J 0 bases; nucleotides not matched to a gene: 4. The CDR3 length is 15 residues. CDR3 coding DNA: TGTGCCAGCAGTACAGGGGGCGGCATGAACACTGAAGCTTTCTTT. This translates into CASSTGGGMNTEAFF.